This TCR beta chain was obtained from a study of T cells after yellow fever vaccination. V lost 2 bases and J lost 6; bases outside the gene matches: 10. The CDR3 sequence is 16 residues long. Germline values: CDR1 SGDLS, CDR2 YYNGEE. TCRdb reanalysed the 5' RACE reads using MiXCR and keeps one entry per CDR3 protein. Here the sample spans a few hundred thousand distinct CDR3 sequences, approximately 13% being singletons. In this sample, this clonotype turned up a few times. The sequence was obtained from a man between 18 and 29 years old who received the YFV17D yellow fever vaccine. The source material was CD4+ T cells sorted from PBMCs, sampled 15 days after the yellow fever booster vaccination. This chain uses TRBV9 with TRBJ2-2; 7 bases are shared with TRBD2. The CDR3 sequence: CASSVGLGGFPGELFF. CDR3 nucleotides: TGTGCCAGCAGCGTTGGACTAGGTGGGTTTCCCGGGGAGCTGTTTTTT.